The subject of this entry is one T cell receptor beta chain. Its antigen has not been determined. No base qualities exist here, and no much larger clone lies one base off it. From cysteine to phenylalanine, the CDR3 is 18 amino acids long. CDR3 DNA is the only sequence kept; it has 54 bases, read in frame from the first base. V and J are trimmed by 7 bases and 2 bases, and the gene matches miss 17 bases of the junction. The germline V gene sets CDR1 to SNHLY and CDR2 to FYNNEI. For sequencing of the TCRbeta CDR3 region, genomic DNA was extracted from the sorted cells. The immunoSEQ Assay was used to sequence the TCRbeta CDR3 regions. TCRdb obtained this table from immuneACCESS and retained in-frame rearrangements with V and J assigned. These tables miss some clones; where compared with another copy, unresolved V genes account for less than half of the shortfall, and the remainder is unexplained. The sample records 52,000 or so clones, approximately 84% of which are singletons. Approximately 4.2% of the sample rests with the top ten.

This sample is drawn from a study of OX40 agonist ivuxolimab in advanced cancers. In terms of the full investigation: Ivuxolimab, which targeted the costimulatory receptor OX40 (CD134), was an agonistic, fully human IgG2 monoclonal antibody. The monotherapy dose-escalation portion (N ≈ 57 patients) of the phase I ivuxolimab trial is reported in the paper. Patients were allowed to have had prior anti-PD-1, anti-PD-L1 or anti-CTLA-4 therapy, and 40% of the dose-escalation patients had previously received checkpoint inhibitors. Of the roughly 51 patients in dose escalation, some 20 had hepatocellular carcinoma, some 15 had melanoma, 9 had renal cell carcinoma and 9 had head and neck cancer. Partial responses occurred in three dose-escalation patients, of whom one had hepatocellular carcinoma and two had cutaneous melanoma. Intravenous ivuxolimab was administered to patients every 2 weeks at six dose levels: 0.01, 0.1, 0.3, 1.5, 3 and 10 mg/kg. Peripheral TCRbeta sequencing was intended to test whether TCR sequence diversity was altered and clonal T-cell expansion was caused by ivuxolimab. A male proportion of about 79% and a mean age of about 60 years, ranging from about 23 to 90, were recorded for the dose-escalation cohort.

The trial excluded patients who had a history of autoimmune disease or who were on systemic immunosuppression. Peripheral blood for TCR sequencing was collected from all dose cohorts at baseline, on cycle 4 day 1, and on cycle 7 day 1. Samples came from an open-label, multicenter, first-in-human phase I dose-escalation trial of ivuxolimab. Adults with locally advanced or metastatic head and neck squamous cell, hepatocellular, melanoma or renal cell carcinoma were enrolled in the trial. Before TCR sequencing, CD4+ T cells and CD8+ T cells from peripheral blood were sorted into separate populations. Study-wide findings and limitations: The antigen specificity of the clonally expanded peripheral T cells was not determined. After ivuxolimab, expanded clones were on average more numerous among CD8+ T cells than among CD4+ T cells. At doses of 0.1 to 3.0 mg/kg, clonal expansion of both CD4+ and CD8+ blood T cells was observed from baseline to week 6. Partial responders in the 0.1-3.0 mg/kg groups had among the lowest normalized peripheral clonal expansion, especially among CD8+ T cells. Low levels of normalized T-cell clonal expansion were also seen in some nonresponding patients.

The chain links TRBV2 with TRBJ2-4; 7 central bases correspond to TRBD2. Sequenced material: CD4+ or CD8+ T cells sorted from blood, taken in a trial of the OX40 agonist ivuxolimab. The sequence was collected from an adult with an advanced solid tumor such as melanoma, head and neck, liver or kidney cancer. The CDR3 protein sequence reads: CASTQNLAVPSSKNIQYF. At the DNA level, the sequence is TGTGCCAGCACCCAGAACCTAGCGGTCCCTTCTTCCAAAAACATTCAGTACTTC.